This entry is about one TCR beta chain. The antigen is unknown. This specimen comes from a study of T cell repertoires in cytomegalovirus infection. Turning to the study itself: It can be stated that public TCR beta signatures indicated CMV infection as well as a matching HLA type.

A single record per CDR3 protein comes from TCRdb applying MiXCR to the reads. The table shows roughly 500,000 distinct CDR3 sequences, with roughly a third occurring only once. Germline V gene data show CDR1 as SGHTA and CDR2 as FQGTGA. The junction had 10 bases not matched to a gene; V was cut back by 5 bases and J by 1 base. CDR3 length: 17 amino acids. V is TRBV7-3 and J is TRBJ2-3, with 9 bases that match TRBD2. The clonotype was recovered from a human donor in good health (CMV status not recorded). Some clones in this sample may be carry-over from other donors' samples. Sample: cultured PBMCs, taken from culture after CMV antigen stimulation. The CDR3 nucleotides are TGTGCCAGCAGCCGATCCCTAGCGGGACCAGGCACAGATACGCAGTATTTT. This gives the protein CASSRSLAGPGTDTQYF.